Presented here are 25 T cell receptor beta chains from one specimen sequenced in a study of tissue T cells after allogeneic stem cell transplantation. The time point is: mouse harvest day 14 after allogeneic transplant. Each mouse received 10^7 T-cell-depleted marrow cells plus 10^6 splenic CD5+ T cells by tail vein. Method: immunoSEQ multiplex PCR; TCRdb's copy keeps in-frame clones and lacks some. The sample includes several thousand clones, 50% seen only once; the top ten take 15% to 20%. Sequenced input: gut tissue. The receptors were sampled from a female BALB/c mouse given C57BL/6 T cells with graft-versus-host disease after an allogeneic hematopoietic cell transplant.

Regarding this clone: Gene names are the mouse ones. The observed sequence ends 1 residue before the CDR3 terminus, with the missing tail filled in from the germline J gene. This rearrangement joins TRBV26 to TRBJ2-7; the match to TRBD1 covers 10 bases. The germline CDR1 and CDR2 sequences are KGHPV and FQNQEV (reference sequence). J was trimmed by 1 base and V by 4 bases; bases with no gene match: 1. The length of the CDR3 is 14 residues. The sequenced CDR3 bases are TGTGCCAGCAGTCGACAGGGGGCGTCCTATGAACAGTAC. This gives the protein CASSRQGASYEQY. The complete CDR3 sequence is CASSRQGASYEQYF.

Details on this clone: Gene names are mouse gene names. The chain's CDR3 is CASSDAGGSSQNTLYF. Incomplete CDR3 DNA: TGTGCCAGCAGTGATGCTGGGGGGTCTAGTCAAAACACCTTGTAC. The chain combines TRBV13-3 with TRBJ2-4; TRBD2 agrees at 8 bases. Sequencing ends 1 residue short of the CDR3 end; the germline J gene provides the rest. V gave up 0 bases and J gave up 0 bases; unmatched junction bases: 3. Germline loops: CDR1 NNHDY, CDR2 SYVADS. The CDR3 contains 16 residues.

With regard to this clone: Genes here carry mouse names. The read terminates 1 residue before the CDR3 end, so the remaining end is supplied by the germline J gene. The chain combines TRBV31 with TRBJ2-5, with 7 bases that match TRBD2. There are 13 residues in the CDR3. Per germline, CDR1 GKSSPN and CDR2 SITVG. J lost 0 bases, V lost 5 bases, and 2 bases had no gene match. The chain's CDR3 is CAWDWVNQDTQYF. Incomplete CDR3 DNA: TGTGCCTGGGACTGGGTTAACCAAGACACCCAGTAC.

Concerning this clone itself: The listed genes are named as in mouse. Coverage ceases 1 residue before the CDR3 finishes, and the germline J gene fills in the end. The rearrangement links TRBV3 to TRBJ2-3; 8 nucleotides line up with TRBD2. V was pared by 6 bases and J by 0 bases, with 5 bases of the junction left unmatched. Germline CDR1 is SNHLY and CDR2 is FYNGKV (reference sequence). The CDR3 has 15 residues. The CDR3 is CASSRTGYSAETLYF. The sequenced part of the CDR3 DNA is TGTGCCAGCAGTCGGACTGGGTATAGTGCAGAAACGCTGTAT.

A note on this clone: Mouse names are used for the genes. The CDR3 goes on 1 residue after the read ends, and that part is filled in from the germline J gene. V usage is TRBV23 and J usage is TRBJ2-5; the table's D call of TRBD2 was not tested on the DNA. Per the germline V gene, CDR1 is KGHTA and CDR2 is FQNQQP. This CDR3 contains 14 residues. The CDR3 protein is CSSSQGTGQDTQYF. The sequenced part of the CDR3 DNA is TGCTCCAGCAGTCAAGGGACTGGGCAAGACACCCAGTAC.

This clone has only a few counts. Mouse gene names apply. The sequence runs out 1 residue before the end of the CDR3; the remainder is reconstructed from the germline J gene. The chain carries TRBV23 and TRBJ2-7; the D call TRBD2 from the table was never checked on the DNA. This CDR3 has 12 residues. Germline V gene lookup returns CDR1 KGHTA and CDR2 FQNQQP. CDR3 bases read: TGCTCCAGCAGTCAACTGGGGGGTGAACAGTAC. The encoded protein is CSSSQLGGEQY. The complete CDR3 reads CSSSQLGGEQYF. The full variable domain, its missing parts supplied by reference TRBV23 and TRBJ2-7, is DAAVTQKPRYLIKMKGQEAEMKCIPEKGHTAVFWYQQKQSKELKFLIYFQNQQPLDQIDMVKERFSAVCPSSSLCSLGIRTCEAEDSALYLCSSSQLGGEQYFGPGTRLTVL.

On this clone itself: The listed genes are named as in mouse. The CDR3 DNA, read in part, is TGTGCCAGCAGTCCCCGCTGGGGTGACACCCAGTAC. Residues: CASSPRWGDTQY. The complete CDR3 sequence is CASSPRWGDTQYF. The rearrangement joins TRBV26 to TRBJ2-5; D possibly corresponds to TRBD2 (6 bases). Read sequence stops 1 residue before the CDR3 end, and the germline J gene provides the missing end. V dropped 4 bases and J dropped 6 bases, with 11 bases sitting between them. Germline V gives CDR1 KGHPV, CDR2 FQNQEV (reference sequence). There are 13 residues in the CDR3.

As for this clone: Genes and germline are mouse. The read ends 1 residue before the CDR3 terminus; that terminus is restored from the germline J gene. The chain recombines TRBV13-2 with TRBJ2-7; possible D gene TRBD2, 8 bases. V lost 2 bases, J lost 2 bases, and 20 bases lay in between. This CDR3 spans 17 amino acids. Germline V CDR1 and CDR2: NNHNN, SYGAGS (reference sequence). CDR3 DNA (partial): TGTGCCAGCGGTGAAAACAGGGGTCTGGGGGGCGCCTATGAACAGTAC. It encodes CASGENRGLGGAYEQY. The entire CDR3 sequence reads CASGENRGLGGAYEQYF.

This clone has more than one count but fewer than ten. Here the gene names and germline are mouse. The read comes to an end 1 residue before the CDR3 does, leaving the germline J gene to fill in the end. The gene calls are TRBV26 and TRBJ1-3, with D unclear. The CDR3 contains 13 residues. Trimming shortened V by 6 bases and J by 0 bases, and 6 bases separated the two germline ends. CDR1 KGHPV and CDR2 FQNQEV come from the germline V gene (reference sequence). The part of the CDR3 DNA that was read is TGTGCCAGCAGCCAAGATTCTGGAAATACGCTCTAT. Protein sequence: CASSQDSGNTLY. The full CDR3 protein is CASSQDSGNTLYF.

Only a few counts were recorded for this clone. The gene symbols are mouse symbols. The read gets to within 1 residue of the CDR3 end, and the germline J gene fills in the rest. V gene TRBV26 combines with J gene TRBJ1-4; D is unclear. Trimming shortened V by 4 bases and J by 5 bases, and 2 bases separated the two germline ends. Germline loops: CDR1 KGHPV, CDR2 FQNQEV (reference sequence). The CDR3 loop spans 11 amino acids. CDR3 region: CASSQNERLFF. The sequenced part of the CDR3 DNA is TGTGCCAGCAGTCAAAACGAAAGATTATTT.

On this clone itself: Gene labels here are mouse ones. The read ends 1 residue shy of where the CDR3 ends; the end is completed using the germline J gene. The sample contains more than one DNA sequence encoding this CDR3. V and J are TRBV3 and TRBJ2-1, with D possibly TRBD2 on 5 matching bases. The CDR3 is 14 residues long. Germline loops: CDR1 SNHLY, CDR2 FYNGKV (reference sequence). The V end was cut by 3 bases, the J end by 6 bases, with 12 bases between. The CDR3 protein is CASSFLGGSAEQFF. Incomplete CDR3 DNA: TGTGCCAGCAGCTTCCTGGGAGGGAGTGCTGAGCAGTTC.

About this clone itself: Gene and germline names: mouse. The read is 1 residue too short to cover the CDR3 end, so that end is filled in from the germline J gene. The chain combines TRBV16 with TRBJ2-1; 9 bases line up with TRBD1. This CDR3 comprises 15 residues. V shed 2 bases and J 3 bases; nucleotides not matched to a gene: 2. Looked up from germline, CDR1 is SGHSA and CDR2 is FRNQAP. The CDR3 bases that were read are TGTGCAAGCAGCTTAAGGGACAGGGCCTATGCTGAGCAGTTC. Residues: CASSLRDRAYAEQF. The complete CDR3 reads CASSLRDRAYAEQFF.

In regard to this clone: These gene names are mouse names. The observed sequence ends 1 residue before the CDR3 terminus, with the missing tail filled in from the germline J gene. This rearrangement joins TRBV26 to TRBJ2-2; 8 nucleotides match TRBD1. Trimming at V came to 2 bases and at J to 4 bases, leaving 3 bases not matched to a gene. CDR3 length equals 15 residues. Germline values: CDR1 KGHPV, CDR2 FQNQEV (reference sequence). The CDR3: CASSLPQGGTGQLYF. The sequenced CDR3 bases are TGTGCCAGCAGTCTGCCACAGGGGGGCACCGGGCAGCTCTAC.

This clone is categorized as large. Gene names follow the mouse nomenclature. Sequencing ends 1 residue short of the CDR3 end; the germline J gene provides the rest. This chain connects TRBV2 to TRBJ2-7, with no clear D. With 1 base removed from V and 6 bases from J, the gap between germline ends came to 4 bases. Germline CDR1 reads LGHNA; CDR2 reads YSYQKL. This CDR3 has 11 amino acids. The part of the CDR3 DNA that was read is TGTGCCAGCAGCCAAGTGGCTGAACAGTAC. It is translated as CASSQVAEQY. The entire CDR3 reads CASSQVAEQYF.

Points on this clone: The genes and germline here are from mouse. The read ends 1 residue early relative to the CDR3; the germline J gene fills the gap. The V call is TRBV5, the J call TRBJ1-2; D gene unclear. The V gene's germline CDR1 is LGHNA and CDR2 YNLKQL (reference sequence). The CDR3 spans 13 residues. Trimming cost V 2 bases and J 1 base, with 5 bases left between them. The CDR3 loop is CASSQPLNSDYTF. The sequenced CDR3 bases are TGTGCCAGCAGCCAACCCCTAAACTCCGACTACACC.

A word on this clone: Gene names are the mouse ones. The CDR3 end is not reached by the read, which stops 1 residue before it; the germline J gene fills it in. The chain combines TRBV26 with TRBJ2-2; TRBD1 or TRBD2 may be the D gene (6 bases each). V lost 8 bases to trimming and J lost 3 bases, with 13 bases between them. Germline V gene lookup returns CDR1 KGHPV and CDR2 FQNQEV (reference sequence). This CDR3 is built from 14 residues. The CDR3 region is CASGRGRDTGQLYF. The sequenced CDR3 bases are TGTGCCAGCGGGCGGGGGCGCGACACCGGGCAGCTCTAC.

A word on this clone: The germline and genes are mouse ones. The CDR3 here is CASSENRGHQNTLYF. The sequenced part of the CDR3 DNA is TGTGCCAGCAGTGAGAACAGGGGGCACCAAAACACCTTGTAC. The rearrangement links TRBV13-1 to TRBJ2-4, with TRBD1 identical over 9 bases. Coverage ceases 1 residue before the CDR3 finishes, and the germline J gene fills in the end. This CDR3 is built from 15 residues. The V segment lost 2 bases and the J segment 3 bases; nucleotides outside the gene matches: 4. Germline-derived CDR1 and CDR2 are NSHNY and SYGAGN.

As to this clone: Mouse germline and gene names are used. The read ends 1 residue shy of where the CDR3 ends; the end is completed using the germline J gene. The chain recombines TRBV29 with TRBJ2-2; TRBD1 matches 9 bases. The trim removed 5 bases at V and 1 base at J, leaving 2 bases unmatched. The germline CDR1 and CDR2 sequences are MSHET and SYDVDS. This CDR3 is built from 15 residues. The CDR3 loop is CASSPGQGNTGQLYF. The part of the CDR3 DNA that was read is TGTGCTAGCAGTCCGGGACAGGGAAACACCGGGCAGCTCTAC.

Turning to this clone: Gene names and germline match the mouse. The CDR3 end is not reached by the read, which stops 1 residue before it; the germline J gene fills it in. The chain is built from TRBV13-1 and TRBJ2-7; 12 nucleotides match TRBD2. J gave up 3 bases and V 0 bases, and 7 bases lay outside the gene matches. Germline CDR1 and CDR2: NSHNY and SYGAGN. The CDR3 is made up of 17 amino acids. This chain's CDR3 is CASSDAYPDWGGYEQYF. CDR3 DNA, as far as it was read: TGTGCCAGCAGTGATGCCTATCCGGACTGGGGGGGCTATGAACAGTAC.

By proportion, this clone is medium-sized. Gene names are mouse gene names. The CDR3 goes on 1 residue after the read ends, and that part is filled in from the germline J gene. V and J are TRBV15 and TRBJ2-7, with 11 bases matching TRBD1. Germline loops: CDR1 SGHND, CDR2 FRSKSL. The CDR3 is 15 amino acids. J gave up 4 bases and V 2 bases, and 4 bases lay outside the gene matches. CDR3: CASSLSGTGGYEQYF. Partial CDR3 DNA: TGTGCCAGCAGTTTATCCGGGACAGGGGGATATGAACAGTAC.

About this clone: Any gene name here is a mouse gene name. The CDR3 goes on 1 residue after the read ends, and that part is filled in from the germline J gene. This chain connects TRBV16 to TRBJ2-5; weak D call: TRBD2 (6 bases). Trimming shortened V by 3 bases and J by 2 bases, and 9 bases separated the two germline ends. Germline CDR1 SGHSA, CDR2 FRNQAP. This CDR3 is 14 amino acids long. CDR3 loop: CASSLGGSQDTQYF. CDR3 bases read: TGTGCAAGCAGCTTGGGGGGTAGCCAAGACACCCAGTAC.

On this clone itself: Each gene name is a mouse one. Coverage ceases 1 residue before the CDR3 finishes, and the germline J gene fills in the end. V usage is TRBV26 and J usage is TRBJ2-3; D gene uncertain. The CDR3 is 14 residues long. Germline CDR1 is KGHPV and CDR2 is FQNQEV (reference sequence). V lost 4 bases and J lost 0, with 8 bases in between. The CDR3: CASSRGSSAETLYF. The part of the CDR3 DNA that was read is TGTGCCAGCAGTCGAGGGTCTAGTGCAGAAACGCTGTAT.

To note about this clone: Gene names follow the mouse nomenclature. The missing CDR3 end, 1 residue past where the read stops, is filled in from the germline J gene. The chain uses TRBV23 and TRBJ1-4; TRBD1, the table's D call, lacks a check against the DNA. The V gene's germline CDR1 is KGHTA and CDR2 FQNQQP. The CDR3 has 14 amino acids. The sequenced part of the CDR3 DNA is TGCTCCAGCAGTCAGACACTTTCCAACGAAAGATTATTT. Translation: CSSSQTLSNERLF. The whole CDR3 protein is CSSSQTLSNERLFF.

Of note for this clone: Gene names are the mouse ones. The CDR3 DNA, read in part, is TGTGCCAGCAGTCTGTCAACTGGGGGATATGAACAGTAC. Its protein product is CASSLSTGGYEQY. The entire CDR3 sequence reads CASSLSTGGYEQYF. The chain couples TRBV26 to TRBJ2-7; 8 bases match TRBD2. The read terminates 1 residue before the CDR3 end, so the remaining end is supplied by the germline J gene. V lost 0 bases, J lost 4 bases, and 2 bases stayed unmatched. In germline, CDR1 is KGHPV, CDR2 FQNQEV (reference sequence). The CDR3 has 14 residues.

This clone appeared a few times. Mouse gene names apply. Read sequence stops 1 residue before the CDR3 end, and the germline J gene provides the missing end. The rearrangement links TRBV31 to TRBJ2-4; 11 bases are shared with TRBD2. Germline trimming cut 5 bases from V and 7 bases from J; bases unmatched to any gene: 2. The CDR3 has 12 amino acids. Germline V gene data show CDR1 as GKSSPN and CDR2 as SITVG. CDR3 DNA, as far as it was read: TGTGCCTGGCGGACTGGGGGGTACACCTTGTAC. It translates to CAWRTGGYTLY. From start to end, the CDR3 is CAWRTGGYTLYF.